Listed below are T cell receptor beta chains from one sample, sequenced in a study of T cell responses to AZD1222 COVID-19 vaccine. The table came from immunoSEQ multiplex PCR; TCRdb's copy has only in-frame clones and leaves some out. The sample comprises 85,000 to 130,000 clones, approximately 91% of which are singletons, and over 15% rests with the top ten. This sample comprised peripheral blood, obtained on day 0 of AZD1222 vaccination. The origin of the receptors is an adult in good health. Both conserved end residues are part of each CDR3. The order of the fields is D gene, V gene, clone size, J gene, CDR3 protein, CDR3 DNA. A D gene is named only where the DNA matches it firmly. Clone size is stated in some rows and not others, as once, few, many or a class when expanded.

.	TRBV18	.	TRBJ2-1	CASSLGSGSYNEQFF	TGTGCCAGCTCACTTGGTAGTGGATCCTACAATGAGCAGTTCTTC
.	TRBV9	once	TRBJ1-1	CASSVVAGSNTEAFF	TGTGCCAGCAGCGTAGTGGCAGGGTCCAACACTGAAGCTTTCTTT
.	TRBV5-1	.	TRBJ2-5	CASSFTGTQYF	TGCGCCAGCAGCTTTACAGGGACCCAGTACTTC
.	TRBV11-2	.	TRBJ1-3	CASSNVGTTGNTIYF	TGTGCCAGCAGCAACGTCGGGACGACTGGAAACACCATATATTTT
.	TRBV7-6	.	TRBJ2-5	CASSLPEPSGGGTQYF	TGTGCCAGCAGCCTCCCAGAGCCTAGCGGAGGGGGGACCCAGTACTTC
.	TRBV9	.	TRBJ1-1	CASSVGTAYLEDTEAFF	TGTGCCAGCAGCGTAGGGACGGCTTACTTGGAGGACACTGAAGCTTTCTTT
TRBD1	TRBV28	.	TRBJ2-7	CASSPGQGGAYEQYF	TGTGCCAGCAGTCCGGGACAGGGGGGGGCCTACGAGCAGTACTTC
TRBD1	TRBV7-6	.	TRBJ2-2	CASSQTGGRTGELFF	TGTGCCAGCAGCCAGACAGGGGGCAGAACCGGGGAGCTGTTTTTT
.	TRBV5-1	.	TRBJ2-5	CASSPEGGGQETQYF	TGCGCCAGCAGCCCGGAGGGGGGGGGCCAAGAGACCCAGTACTTC
TRBD1	TRBV5-5	.	TRBJ1-4	CASSTTGGDEKLFF	TGTGCCAGCAGCACGACAGGGGGAGATGAAAAACTGTTTTTT
TRBD2	TRBV19	.	TRBJ2-1	CASRRLAGTRNEQFF	TGTGCCAGTAGGCGACTAGCGGGGACTAGGAATGAGCAGTTCTTC
TRBD1	TRBV4-2	.	TRBJ2-1	CASSQDWDRSYNEQFF	TGTGCCAGCAGCCAAGATTGGGACAGGAGCTACAATGAGCAGTTCTTC
.	TRBV10-3	.	TRBJ2-3	CAIRLADTQYF	TGTGCCATACGACTTGCAGATACGCAGTATTTT
.	TRBV2	.	TRBJ2-7	CASSALVGGREQYF	TGTGCCAGCAGCGCCCTAGTGGGGGGGCGCGAGCAGTACTTC
.	TRBV6-1	.	TRBJ2-1	CASSEALQGWYNEQFF	TGTGCCAGCAGTGAAGCTTTGCAGGGGTGGTACAATGAGCAGTTCTTC
TRBD1	TRBV10-3	.	TRBJ1-2	CAISETDRGVYGYTF	TGTGCCATCAGTGAGACGGACAGGGGGGTCTATGGCTACACCTTC
.	TRBV9	.	TRBJ2-7	CASSPQEGSYEQYF	TGTGCCAGCAGTCCGCAGGAGGGTTCCTACGAGCAGTACTTC
TRBD2	TRBV9	.	TRBJ2-5	CASSVGGGQETQYF	TGTGCCAGCAGCGTAGGCGGGGGCCAAGAGACCCAGTACTTC
.	TRBV2	few	TRBJ1-1	CASSEAFVIPEAFF	TGTGCCAGCAGTGAAGCTTTCGTTATTCCTGAAGCTTTCTTT
TRBD1	TRBV9	.	TRBJ2-7	CASSRGTGRDEQYF	TGTGCCAGCAGCAGGGGGACAGGGAGGGACGAGCAGTACTTC
.	TRBV5-1	.	TRBJ2-1	CASSIIPGEAGYNEQFF	TGCGCCAGCAGCATAATCCCAGGGGAAGCGGGGTACAATGAGCAGTTCTTC
TRBD1	TRBV27	.	TRBJ1-2	CASSLWAGTADGYTF	TGTGCCAGCAGTTTATGGGCCGGGACAGCGGATGGCTACACCTTC
.	TRBV19	once	TRBJ2-3	CASSIAVGPTDTQYF	TGTGCCAGTAGTATAGCGGTGGGACCCACAGATACGCAGTATTTT
.	TRBV7-3	.	TRBJ2-5	CASSQTEGREETQYF	TGTGCCAGCAGCCAAACAGAGGGGCGAGAGGAGACCCAGTACTTC
TRBD1	TRBV7-9	.	TRBJ1-1	CASSLRDSRNTEAFF	TGTGCCAGCAGCTTACGGGACAGTAGGAACACTGAAGCTTTCTTT
.	TRBV12-3/TRBV12-4	.	TRBJ1-5	CASRYLNQPQHF	TGTGCCAGCAGATATCTGAATCAGCCCCAGCATTTT
.	TRBV18	.	TRBJ2-2	CASSSRTVTNTGELFF	TGTGCCAGCTCATCCCGGACAGTAACGAACACCGGGGAGCTGTTTTTT
.	TRBV18	.	TRBJ1-2	CASSPSGGLGIYGYTF	TGTGCCAGCTCACCATCCGGGGGCTTGGGGATCTATGGCTACACCTTC
.	TRBV4-1	.	TRBJ2-3	CASSQVYFSGGADTQYF	TGCGCCAGCAGCCAAGTCTACTTCTCGGGGGGCGCAGATACGCAGTATTTT
.	TRBV28	.	TRBJ2-1	CASSHRNGLYNEQFF	TGTGCCAGCAGTCATCGTAACGGCCTCTACAATGAGCAGTTCTTC
TRBD1	TRBV7-8	.	TRBJ1-2	CASSPPGQGEANYGYTF	TGTGCCAGCAGCCCCCCGGGACAGGGAGAAGCTAACTATGGCTACACCTTC
.	TRBV6-5	.	TRBJ2-7	CASSYSRSGQFYEQYF	TGTGCCAGCAGTTACTCGAGGTCAGGACAGTTTTACGAGCAGTACTTC
.	TRBV6-1	.	TRBJ2-7	CASSDLGEGGGYEQYF	TGTGCCAGCAGTGATCTGGGTGAGGGGGGGGGCTACGAGCAGTACTTC
TRBD2	TRBV5-1	once	TRBJ2-2	CASTPGIAGGQTGELFF	TGCGCCAGCACCCCCGGGATAGCGGGGGGGCAAACCGGGGAGCTGTTTTTT
.	TRBV5-5	.	TRBJ1-4	CASSWGSRFGTNEKLFF	TGTGCCAGCAGCTGGGGGAGCAGGTTCGGCACTAATGAAAAACTGTTTTTT
.	TRBV20-1	.	TRBJ1-5	CSASLARDQPQHF	TGCAGTGCTAGTTTAGCGAGGGATCAGCCCCAGCATTTT
.	TRBV6-5	.	TRBJ1-2	CASRGDGYGYTF	TGTGCCAGCAGGGGCGATGGGTATGGCTACACCTTC
TRBD1	TRBV27	.	TRBJ1-4	CASMDRGNEKLFF	TGTGCCAGCATGGACAGGGGTAATGAAAAACTGTTTTTT
TRBD1	TRBV9	.	TRBJ2-7	CASGQGSYEQYF	TGTGCCAGCGGACAGGGCTCCTACGAGCAGTACTTC
TRBD1	TRBV27	.	TRBJ1-5	CASRTGESNQPQHF	TGTGCCAGCAGGACAGGGGAAAGCAATCAGCCCCAGCATTTT
TRBD1	TRBV4-1	.	TRBJ1-2	CASSQDDRGRRHGYTF	TGCGCCAGCAGCCAAGACGACAGGGGGCGACGGCATGGCTACACCTTC
.	TRBV6-5	once	TRBJ1-2	CASSSGSTFNYGYTF	TGTGCCAGCAGTTCTGGGAGTACGTTTAACTATGGCTACACCTTC
TRBD1	TRBV30	.	TRBJ1-1	CAWNLGQGGPEAFF	TGTGCCTGGAATTTGGGACAGGGAGGCCCTGAAGCTTTCTTT
.	TRBV3-1/TRBV3-2	.	TRBJ2-2	CASSLLQGSNTGELFF	TGTGCCAGCAGCCTACTACAGGGATCGAACACCGGGGAGCTGTTTTTT
.	TRBV6-5	.	TRBJ2-7	CASLPGPYRGQYF	TGTGCCAGTTTACCGGGACCTTACCGCGGGCAGTACTTC
.	TRBV5-6	few	TRBJ2-5	CASRFGYQETQYF	TGTGCCAGCAGATTCGGGTACCAAGAGACCCAGTACTTC
.	TRBV2	once	TRBJ1-5	CASRGDSASGPQHF	TGTGCCAGCAGGGGAGACTCAGCGTCCGGGCCCCAGCATTTT
.	TRBV6-2/TRBV6-3	.	TRBJ2-1	CASSRGASYNEQFF	TGTGCCAGCAGTAGGGGGGCCTCCTACAATGAGCAGTTCTTC
.	TRBV11-3	.	TRBJ2-1	CASSLGGGGSYNEQFF	TGTGCCAGCAGCTTAGGCGGAGGGGGATCCTACAATGAGCAGTTCTTC
TRBD1	TRBV7-7	.	TRBJ1-4	CASSPGGAANEKLFF	TGTGCTAGCAGCCCAGGGGGGGCGGCTAATGAAAAACTGTTTTTT
TRBD2	TRBV2	.	TRBJ2-3	CASSETSTDTQYF	TGTGCCAGCAGTGAGACTAGCACCGATACGCAGTATTTT
.	TRBV6-5	.	TRBJ2-7	CASSQRQGGEQYF	TGTGCCAGCAGTCAACGACAGGGAGGCGAGCAGTACTTC
TRBD1	TRBV6-5	.	TRBJ1-5	CASGTDSNQPQHF	TGTGCCAGCGGGACAGATAGCAATCAGCCCCAGCATTTT
.	TRBV11-2	.	TRBJ2-5	CASSLVLVRQETQYF	TGTGCCAGCAGCTTAGTTTTGGTCAGGCAAGAGACCCAGTACTTC